This TCR beta chain was sequenced in a study of shared clonotypes between healthy human individuals. Study-wide findings and caveats: Having only a few donors restricted how much genetic and exposure-history diversity was captured.

TCRdb's table, derived via immunoSEQ multiplex PCR, lists solely in-frame clones and lacks some. The repertoire includes 450,000 to 500,000 clones, 76% of them detected once, and approximately 13% sits in the top ten. With 2 bases removed from V and 4 bases from J, the gap between germline ends came to 15 bases. CDR1 and CDR2 from the germline V gene are SGHAT and FQNNGV. CDR3 length equals 16 residues. As to this clone: What it recognizes is unknown.

Sequenced input: PBMCs. This sequence originates from a woman aged 40 to 49 in good health. Some clones in this sample may be carry-over from other donors' samples. The chain is built from TRBV11-2 and TRBJ2-1; weak D call: TRBD1 (5 bases). CDR3 coding DNA: TGTGCCAGCAGCTTAACCGCAGGGAATAATTACAATGAGCAGTTCTTC. Translating it yields CASSLTAGNNYNEQFF.